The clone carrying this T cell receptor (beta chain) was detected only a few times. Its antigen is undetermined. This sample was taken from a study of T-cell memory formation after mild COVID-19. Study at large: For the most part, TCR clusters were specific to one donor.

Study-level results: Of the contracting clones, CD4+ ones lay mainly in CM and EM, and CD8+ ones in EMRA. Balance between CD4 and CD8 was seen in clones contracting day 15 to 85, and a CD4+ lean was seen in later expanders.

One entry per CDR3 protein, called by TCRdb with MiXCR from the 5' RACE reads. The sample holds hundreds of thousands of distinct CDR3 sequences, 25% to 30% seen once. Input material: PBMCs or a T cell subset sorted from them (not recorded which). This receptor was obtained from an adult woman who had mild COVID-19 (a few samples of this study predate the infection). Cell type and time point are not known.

Written as DNA, the CDR3 is TGTGCCAGCAGCTTAAAAGGCACAACCTACGAGCAGTACTTC. Amino acid sequence: CASSLKGTTYEQYF. The chain couples TRBV7-3 to TRBJ2-7; no firm D call. This CDR3 has 14 amino acids. Looked up from germline, CDR1 is SGHTA and CDR2 is FQGTGA. V lost 1 base and J lost 2, with 9 bases in between.